These 20 T cell receptor beta chains share one sample of origin, sequenced in a study of shared clonotypes between healthy human individuals. Only CD45RO-negative cells positively selected for CCR7 counted as naive CD8 cells, so terminally differentiated effector memory CD45RA+ cells were excluded. Method: immunoSEQ multiplex PCR; TCRdb's copy keeps in-frame clones and lacks some. The sample contains about 2.1 million clones, about 92% of which appear only once. Sequenced input: naive CD8+ T cells from PBMCs. These receptors were collected from a man between 18 and 29 years old in good health. Some clones in this sample may be carry-over from other donors' samples.

The chain combines TRBV6-6 with TRBJ1-1, with no clear D. The V gene's germline CDR1 is MNHNY and CDR2 SVGAGI (reference sequence). The CDR3 is 15 amino acids. The germline V and J ends were trimmed by 6 bases and 4 bases, with 18 bases remaining between them. The CDR3 DNA is TGTGCCAGCAGCCAACGACCAGTCGGAAGCACTGAAGCTTTCTTT. This gives the protein CASSQRPVGSTEAFF.

Comments on this clone: The same CDR3 arises from other DNA sequences in this sample as well. The DNA of the CDR3 is TGTGCCAGCAGAAAGGGGGGCTCCTACGAGCAGTACTTC. This translates into CASRKGGSYEQYF. The V and J genes are TRBV27 and TRBJ2-7; D possibly matches TRBD1 or TRBD2 (6 bases each). The germline V and J ends were trimmed by 6 bases and 0 bases, with 9 bases remaining between them. The germline V gene encodes CDR1 MNHEY and CDR2 SMNVEV (reference sequence). CDR3 length: 13 amino acids.

The chain uses TRBV25-1 and TRBJ1-1; TRBD1 matches at 10 bases. V shed 4 bases and J 4 bases; nucleotides not matched to a gene: 6. The CDR3 length is 15 residues. CDR1 is MGHDK, CDR2 SYGVNS, per germline. CDR3 protein: CASSGDRGPTTEAFF. CDR3 sequence (DNA): TGTGCCAGCAGTGGGGACAGGGGACCTACCACTGAAGCTTTCTTT. The complete variable domain, with remaining parts taken from reference TRBV25-1 and TRBJ1-1, reads EADIYQTPRYLVIGTGKKITLECSQTMGHDKMYWYQQDPGMELHLIHYSYGVNSTEKGDLSSESTVSRIRTEHFPLTLESARPSHTSQYLCASSGDRGPTTEAFFGQGTRLTVV.

Only one count was recorded for this clone. The chain has TRBV20-1 and TRBJ1-3; TRBD1 is a possible D gene (5 bases). The CDR3 totals 11 residues. Germline CDR1 DFQATT, CDR2 SNEGSKA (reference sequence). Trimming shortened V by 6 bases and J by 9 bases, and 12 bases separated the two germline ends. The CDR3 is CSAPGGGTIYF. For the CDR3, the DNA is TGCAGTGCCCCCGGGGGGGGCACCATATATTTT.

This chain joins TRBV7-9 and TRBJ2-2; 9 nucleotides align to TRBD2. Germline-derived CDR1 and CDR2 are SEHNR and FQNEAQ (reference sequence). V shed 7 bases, J shed 4 bases, and the junction held 16 bases outside the gene matches. This CDR3 has 18 residues. The CDR3 sequence: CASTDGGGRAFGTGELFF. The CDR3 DNA sequence: TGTGCCAGCACCGACGGCGGCGGGAGGGCCTTTGGCACCGGGGAGCTGTTTTTT.

The V call is TRBV13, the J call TRBJ2-1, with D possibly TRBD1 on 6 matching bases. This CDR3 region has 15 residues. V was shortened by 3 bases and J by 6 bases, with 15 bases between the two germline ends. Germline-derived CDR1 and CDR2 are PRHDT and FYEKMQ (reference sequence). CDR3 sequence: CASSLGQGSGNEQFF. In nucleotides, the CDR3 is TGTGCCAGCAGCTTGGGGCAGGGGTCGGGCAATGAGCAGTTCTTC.

This rearrangement joins TRBV15 to TRBJ2-7, with D possibly TRBD1 on 5 matching bases. Germline loops: CDR1 LNHNV, CDR2 YYDKDF (reference sequence). Trimming removed 5 bases at V and 1 base at J, with 15 bases between. The CDR3 contains 15 residues. The CDR3: CATSVSPTASYEQYF. CDR3 nucleotide sequence: TGTGCCACCAGCGTATCCCCGACAGCGTCCTACGAGCAGTACTTC.

The V and J genes are TRBV5-6 and TRBJ2-3; maybe TRBD1 (5 bases). V lost 2 bases and J lost 2, with 15 bases in between. Germline V gene data show CDR1 as SGHDT and CDR2 as YYEEEE. The CDR3 is made up of 16 amino acids. The CDR3 DNA follows: TGTGCCAGCAGCTTCCAACCAGGGTCTTACACAGATACGCAGTATTTT. Translation: CASSFQPGSYTDTQYF.

The chain has TRBV4-3 and TRBJ2-1; perhaps D is TRBD1 or TRBD2 (5 bases each). CDR1 is LGHNA, CDR2 YSLEER, per germline. V was cut by 8 bases and J by 0 bases, with 14 bases left in between. The CDR3 consists of 15 residues. CDR3 amino acids: CASAAGTRSYNEQFF. In DNA, the CDR3 is TGCGCCAGCGCCGCCGGGACCCGCTCCTACAATGAGCAGTTCTTC.

The chain uses TRBV4-2 and TRBJ2-1; D is perhaps TRBD1 (5 bases). The CDR3 spans 15 residues. Trimming took 7 bases from V and 5 from J, leaving 18 bases between them. The germline V gene has CDR1 LGHNA and CDR2 YNFKEQ. The DNA of the CDR3 is TGTGCCAGCACCTCGCCCCTAGGGGATCACAATGAGCAGTTCTTC. Translated, it gives CASTSPLGDHNEQFF.

The rearrangement uses TRBV28 and TRBJ1-1; D is possibly TRBD1 (6 bases). Trimming took off 5 bases at V and 8 bases at J, with 15 bases between the two ends. This CDR3 contains 13 residues. Germline V gives CDR1 MDHEN, CDR2 SYDVKM. CDR3 nucleotides: TGTGCCAGCAGTCTCCGGACAGCGACGGAAGCTTTCTTT. It is translated as CASSLRTATEAFF.

Note on this clone: The sample carries other DNA sequences with the same CDR3. The chain uses TRBV11-2 and TRBJ2-5, with TRBD2 matching 7 bases. Germline lookup yields CDR1 SGHAT and CDR2 FQNNGV. V lost 5 bases, J lost 1 base, and 4 bases stayed unmatched. CDR3 length: 14 amino acids. The DNA of the CDR3 is TGTGCCAGCAGCCCCCGCGGGGGCCAAGAGACCCAGTACTTC. This encodes CASSPRGGQETQYF.

This sequence joins TRBV6-1 and TRBJ2-7; 7 nucleotides align to TRBD1. Unmatched junction bases numbered 6, after V lost 6 bases and J lost 1 base. The length of the CDR3 is 14 residues. CDR1 and CDR2 from the germline V gene are MNHNS and SASEGT. CDR3: CASRHRGESYEQYF. In nucleotides, the CDR3 is TGTGCCAGCAGGCACAGGGGTGAGTCCTACGAGCAGTACTTC.

The V gene is TRBV7-2, the J gene TRBJ1-5; D remains unclear. Trimming left V 6 bases short and J 2 bases short, with 11 bases between. Germline-derived CDR1 and CDR2 are SGHTA and FQGNSA. The CDR3 sequence is 14 residues long. CDR3 residues: CASRPDAGNQPQHF. The CDR3 DNA sequence: TGTGCCAGCAGACCCGACGCGGGCAATCAGCCCCAGCATTTT.

The chain has TRBV27 and TRBJ2-5; tentatively, D is TRBD1 (5 bases). Germline CDR1 MNHEY, CDR2 SMNVEV (reference sequence). V lost 7 bases to trimming and J lost 1 base, with 16 bases between them. The CDR3 extends over 15 amino acids. The CDR3: CASNPRGAAQETQYF. As DNA, the CDR3 is TGTGCCAGCAACCCTCGTGGGGCTGCCCAAGAGACCCAGTACTTC.

V is TRBV6-5 and J is TRBJ1-1; no definite D call. In germline, CDR1 is MNHEY, CDR2 SVGAGI. The CDR3 spans 15 residues. V was trimmed by 2 bases and J by 4 bases, leaving 14 bases between them. The CDR3 sequence is CASSYRRPSSTEAFF. In DNA, the CDR3 is TGTGCCAGCAGTTACAGACGGCCATCAAGCACTGAAGCTTTCTTT.

The chain carries TRBV5-1 and TRBJ2-3; TRBD1 is a possible D gene (6 bases). The CDR3 is 16 amino acids. Germline lookup yields CDR1 SGHRS and CDR2 YFSETQ. Trimming took off 4 bases at V and 1 base at J, with 16 bases between the two ends. The CDR3 sequence is CASSAFRDTGTDTQYF. CDR3 bases: TGCGCCAGCAGCGCGTTCCGGGACACCGGCACAGATACGCAGTATTTT.

CDR3 protein: CASSLVGQGVFYEQYF. Here the CDR3 DNA reads TGTGCCAGCAGCTTAGTGGGACAGGGGGTTTTCTACGAGCAGTACTTC. The V call is TRBV7-8, the J call TRBJ2-7; 11 nucleotides line up with TRBD1. There are 16 residues in the CDR3. Germline CDR1 is SGHVS and CDR2 is FQNEAQ. The V segment lost 1 base and the J segment 3 bases; nucleotides outside the gene matches: 5. Drawing the rest from reference TRBV7-8 and TRBJ2-7, the complete variable domain is GAGVSQSPRYKVAKRGQDVALRCDPISGHVSLFWYQQALGQGPEFLTYFQNEAQLDKSGLPSDRFFAERPEGSVSTLKIQRTQQEDSAVYLCASSLVGQGVFYEQYFGPGTRLTVT.

The chain carries TRBV4-1 and TRBJ2-1, with no clear D. CDR3 size: 16 residues. Per germline, CDR1 MGHRA and CDR2 YSYEKL. V was cut by 5 bases and J by 1 base, with 15 bases left in between. Here the CDR3 DNA reads TGCGCCAGCAGCTCACTCAAGCGACGTTCCTACAATGAGCAGTTCTTC. It codes for CASSSLKRRSYNEQFF.

The count of this clone is one. V is TRBV7-9 and J is TRBJ2-3; D could derive from TRBD1 or TRBD2 (5 bases each). The germline V and J ends were trimmed by 4 bases and 1 base, with 21 bases remaining between them. Germline V lookup: CDR1 SEHNR, CDR2 FQNEAQ (reference sequence). This CDR3 contains 18 residues. CDR3 residues: CASSSPHLRGGGTDTQYF. As DNA, the CDR3 is TGTGCCAGCAGCTCCCCCCACTTGAGGGGTGGGGGCACAGATACGCAGTATTTT.